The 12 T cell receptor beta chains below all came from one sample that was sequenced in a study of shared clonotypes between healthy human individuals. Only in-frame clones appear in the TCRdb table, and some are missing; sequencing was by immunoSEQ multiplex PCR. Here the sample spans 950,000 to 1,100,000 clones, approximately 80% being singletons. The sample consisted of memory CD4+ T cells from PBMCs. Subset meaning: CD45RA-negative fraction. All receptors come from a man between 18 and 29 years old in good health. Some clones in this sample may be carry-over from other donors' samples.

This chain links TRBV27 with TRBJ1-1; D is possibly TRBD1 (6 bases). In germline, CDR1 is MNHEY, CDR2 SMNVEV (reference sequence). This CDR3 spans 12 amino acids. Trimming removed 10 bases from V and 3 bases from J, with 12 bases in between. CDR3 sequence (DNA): TGTGCCACCCTTAGGGGGGACACTGAAGCTTTCTTT. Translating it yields CATLRGDTEAFF.

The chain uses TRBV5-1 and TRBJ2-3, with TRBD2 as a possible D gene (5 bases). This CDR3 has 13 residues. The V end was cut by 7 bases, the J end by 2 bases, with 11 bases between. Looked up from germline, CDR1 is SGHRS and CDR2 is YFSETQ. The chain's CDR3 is CASGPGNTDTQYF. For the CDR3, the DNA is TGCGCCAGCGGCCCCGGGAACACAGATACGCAGTATTTT.

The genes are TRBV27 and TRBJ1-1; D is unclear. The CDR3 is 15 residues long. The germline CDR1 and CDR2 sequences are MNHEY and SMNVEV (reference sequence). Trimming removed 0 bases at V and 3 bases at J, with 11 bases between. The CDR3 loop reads CASSLSPILDTEAFF. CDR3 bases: TGTGCCAGCAGTTTATCGCCTATCCTGGACACTGAAGCTTTCTTT.

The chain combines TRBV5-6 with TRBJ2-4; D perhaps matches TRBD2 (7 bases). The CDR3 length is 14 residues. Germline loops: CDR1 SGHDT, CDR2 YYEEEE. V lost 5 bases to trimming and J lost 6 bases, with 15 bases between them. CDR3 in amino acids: CASREGGGSNIQYF. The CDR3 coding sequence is TGTGCCAGCAGGGAGGGCGGGGGCTCAAACATTCAGTACTTC.

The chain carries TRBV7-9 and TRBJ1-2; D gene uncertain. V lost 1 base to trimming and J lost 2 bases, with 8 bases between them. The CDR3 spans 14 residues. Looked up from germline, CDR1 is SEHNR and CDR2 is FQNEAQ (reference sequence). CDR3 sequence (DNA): TGTGCCAGCAGCTTAGGAAGCCAGAACTATGGCTACACCTTC. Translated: CASSLGSQNYGYTF.

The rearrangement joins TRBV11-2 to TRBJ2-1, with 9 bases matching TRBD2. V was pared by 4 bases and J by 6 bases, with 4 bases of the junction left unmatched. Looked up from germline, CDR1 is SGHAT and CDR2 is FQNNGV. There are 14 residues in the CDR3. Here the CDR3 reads CASSYIAGVNEQFF. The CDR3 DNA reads TGTGCCAGCAGCTATATAGCGGGAGTCAATGAGCAGTTCTTC.

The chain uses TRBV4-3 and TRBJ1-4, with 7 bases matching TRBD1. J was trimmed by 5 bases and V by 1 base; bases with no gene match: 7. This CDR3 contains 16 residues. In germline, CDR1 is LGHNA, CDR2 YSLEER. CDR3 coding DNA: TGCGCCAGCAGCCAAGGGGGCGGCAGGGGGAATGAAAAACTGTTTTTT. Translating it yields CASSQGGGRGNEKLFF.

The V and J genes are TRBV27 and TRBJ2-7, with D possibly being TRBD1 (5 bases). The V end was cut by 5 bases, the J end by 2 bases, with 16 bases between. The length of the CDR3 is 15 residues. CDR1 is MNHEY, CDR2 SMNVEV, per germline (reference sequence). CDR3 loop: CASSRGPGNAYEQYF. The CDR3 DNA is TGTGCCAGCAGTAGGGGCCCCGGTAACGCCTACGAGCAGTACTTC.

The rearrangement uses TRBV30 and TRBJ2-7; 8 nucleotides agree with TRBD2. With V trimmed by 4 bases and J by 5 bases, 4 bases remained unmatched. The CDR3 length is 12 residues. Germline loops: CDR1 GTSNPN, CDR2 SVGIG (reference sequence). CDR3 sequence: CAWNSAGDEQYF. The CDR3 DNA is TGTGCCTGGAACTCAGCGGGGGACGAGCAGTACTTC.

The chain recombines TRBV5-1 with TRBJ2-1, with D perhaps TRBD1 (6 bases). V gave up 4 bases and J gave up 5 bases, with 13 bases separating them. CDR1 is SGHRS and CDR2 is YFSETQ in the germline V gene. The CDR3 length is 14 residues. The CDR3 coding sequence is TGCGCCAGCAGCCCCCAGGGGAGCGACAATGAGCAGTTCTTC. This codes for CASSPQGSDNEQFF.

The CDR3 DNA reads as TGTGCCAGCAAAAGAAACTGGAGGGGGAGATTGGAGACCCAGTACTTC. Protein product: CASKRNWRGRLETQYF. The rearrangement links TRBV28 to TRBJ2-5; the D gene could be TRBD1 or TRBD2 (6 bases each). The CDR3 has 16 amino acids. CDR1 and CDR2 from the germline V gene are MDHEN and SYDVKM. V lost 7 bases, J lost 5 bases, and 23 bases lay in between.

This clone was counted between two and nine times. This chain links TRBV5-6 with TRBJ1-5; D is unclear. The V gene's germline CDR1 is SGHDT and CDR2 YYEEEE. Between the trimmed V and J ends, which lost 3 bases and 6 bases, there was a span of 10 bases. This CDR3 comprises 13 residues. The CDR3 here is CASSSVISQPQHF. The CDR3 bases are TGTGCCAGCAGCTCCGTAATCAGTCAGCCCCAGCATTTT.